The rows below give T cell receptor beta chains drawn from one sample of a study of blood T cell repertoires in COVID-19. This table comes from immunoSEQ multiplex PCR, and its TCRdb copy is limited to in-frame clones, with some not included. This table holds roughly 120,000 clones, 65% to 80% found once. The sequenced sample consisted of peripheral blood. These receptor sequences come from a man in his fifties or sixties with acute or convalescent COVID-19. Both conserved end residues are part of each CDR3. A D gene is named only where the DNA matches it firmly. Size is omitted from some rows. Given values are once, few, many or a class for expanded clones.

d_gene: -
abundance: few
j_gene: TRBJ1-1
v_gene: TRBV28
CDR3nt: TGTGCCAGCAGTTTAGCGGCGAACACTGAAGCTTTCTTT
CDR3aa: CASSLAANTEAFF

d_gene: -
abundance: -
j_gene: TRBJ2-7
v_gene: TRBV7-8
CDR3nt: TGTGCCAGCAGCTTAAATGCGAACGGCGAGCAGTACTTC
CDR3aa: CASSLNANGEQYF

d_gene: -
abundance: -
j_gene: TRBJ1-1
v_gene: TRBV3-1/TRBV3-2
CDR3nt: TGTGCCAGCAGCCACCGGACATTCATGAACACTGAAGCTTTCTTT
CDR3aa: CASSHRTFMNTEAFF

d_gene: -
abundance: -
j_gene: TRBJ1-2
v_gene: TRBV28
CDR3nt: TGTGCCAGCAGCTTCGGTTCGATTGGACAATCCTATGGCTACACCTTC
CDR3aa: CASSFGSIGQSYGYTF

d_gene: -
abundance: -
j_gene: TRBJ2-2
v_gene: TRBV6-4
CDR3nt: TGTGCCAGCAGTCCCGACAGGCGGGAGCTGTTTTTT
CDR3aa: CASSPDRRELFF

d_gene: -
abundance: -
j_gene: TRBJ1-3
v_gene: TRBV18
CDR3nt: TGTGCCAGCTCACCGCGACAGGAGTCTGGAAACACCATATATTTT
CDR3aa: CASSPRQESGNTIYF

d_gene: -
abundance: -
j_gene: TRBJ2-7
v_gene: TRBV5-1
CDR3nt: TGCGCCAGCAGCATAGACATCTCCTACGAGCAGTACTTC
CDR3aa: CASSIDISYEQYF

d_gene: -
abundance: -
j_gene: TRBJ1-5
v_gene: TRBV18
CDR3nt: TGTGCCAGCTCAAGGGAGGGACACAATCAGCCCCAGCATTTT
CDR3aa: CASSREGHNQPQHF

d_gene: -
abundance: -
j_gene: TRBJ2-2
v_gene: TRBV6-1
CDR3nt: TGTGCCAGCAGTGAGACGGACAGGAACACCGGGGAGCTGTTTTTT
CDR3aa: CASSETDRNTGELFF

d_gene: -
abundance: -
j_gene: TRBJ1-1
v_gene: TRBV7-9
CDR3nt: TGTGCCAGCAGCTCTTACAGGAACACTGAAGCTTTCTTT
CDR3aa: CASSSYRNTEAFF

d_gene: TRBD1
abundance: few
j_gene: TRBJ1-2
v_gene: TRBV10-1
CDR3nt: TGCGCCAGCAGTAGGGACAGATCTGATGGCTACACCTTC
CDR3aa: CASSRDRSDGYTF

d_gene: -
abundance: -
j_gene: TRBJ2-5
v_gene: TRBV7-7
CDR3nt: TGTGCCAGCAGCTTAGAGGGGCCTAGCGGAGGGGGGCCCCAGTACTTC
CDR3aa: CASSLEGPSGGGPQYF

d_gene: -
abundance: -
j_gene: TRBJ2-7
v_gene: TRBV6-1
CDR3nt: TGTGCCAGCAGTGAAGCAGCTGTAATCGAGCAGTACTTC
CDR3aa: CASSEAAVIEQYF

d_gene: -
abundance: -
j_gene: TRBJ1-2
v_gene: TRBV2
CDR3nt: TGTGCCAGCAGTGAAGGAATCCCAGGGGACGGCTACACCTTC
CDR3aa: CASSEGIPGDGYTF

d_gene: TRBD2
abundance: few
j_gene: TRBJ2-2
v_gene: TRBV2
CDR3nt: TGTGCCAGCAGTTCGACTAGCGGGGGGGCCGCCGGGGAGCTGTTTTTT
CDR3aa: CASSSTSGGAAGELFF

d_gene: -
abundance: few
j_gene: TRBJ2-1
v_gene: TRBV2
CDR3nt: TGTGCCAGCAGTGATAGAGGGTTGGAGGAGGAGCAGTTCTTC
CDR3aa: CASSDRGLEEEQFF

d_gene: -
abundance: -
j_gene: TRBJ1-1
v_gene: TRBV7-8
CDR3nt: TGTGCCAGCAGCTTGGGCCTAGGGGACACTGAAGCTTTCTTT
CDR3aa: CASSLGLGDTEAFF

d_gene: TRBD1
abundance: -
j_gene: TRBJ1-4
v_gene: TRBV28
CDR3nt: TGTGCCAGCAGGCCTGGACGGGGCAGGGCAGGGGGCGATTGGGACGAAAAACTGTTTTTT
CDR3aa: CASRPGRGRAGGDWDEKLFF

d_gene: TRBD2
abundance: -
j_gene: TRBJ2-7
v_gene: TRBV27
CDR3nt: TGTGCCAGCAGTTCAGCGGGGGGCGTAGGCTACGAGCAGTACTTC
CDR3aa: CASSSAGGVGYEQYF

d_gene: -
abundance: -
j_gene: TRBJ2-7
v_gene: TRBV5-1
CDR3nt: TGCGCCAGCAGCTCGCAGGGCTACGAGCAGTACTTC
CDR3aa: CASSSQGYEQYF

d_gene: -
abundance: -
j_gene: TRBJ2-7
v_gene: TRBV24-1
CDR3nt: TGTGCCACCAGTGATTTGCCCGGCGGGGCGAGCTGGTCCCACGACTACGAGCAGTACTTC
CDR3aa: CATSDLPGGASWSHDYEQYF

d_gene: -
abundance: -
j_gene: TRBJ2-5
v_gene: TRBV10-3
CDR3nt: TGTGCCATCAGCCCCCCCAGCGGGCAAGAGACCCAGTACTTC
CDR3aa: CAISPPSGQETQYF